This entry describes one T cell receptor beta chain. This sample was taken from a study of blood T cell repertoires in COVID-19. In terms of age and location, participants ranged from roughly 18 to 100 years and lived in 24 US areas. The length of the CDR3 is 13 residues. Germline CDR1 is MNHEY and CDR2 is SMNVEV (reference sequence). Trimming removed 11 bases from V and 7 bases from J, with 18 bases in between. Only in-frame clones appear in the TCRdb table, and some are missing; sequencing was by immunoSEQ multiplex PCR. Of approximately 300,000 clones in the sample, 90% to 95% were seen once. The chain joins TRBV27 to TRBJ2-1; D remains unclear. This receptor was identified in a woman younger than 45 who had been exposed to COVID-19. The source material was PBMCs or T cells enriched from blood (not recorded which). CDR3 loop: CAVGSGAENEQFF. The CDR3 DNA sequence: TGTGCCGTAGGATCGGGTGCGGAGAATGAGCAGTTCTTC.